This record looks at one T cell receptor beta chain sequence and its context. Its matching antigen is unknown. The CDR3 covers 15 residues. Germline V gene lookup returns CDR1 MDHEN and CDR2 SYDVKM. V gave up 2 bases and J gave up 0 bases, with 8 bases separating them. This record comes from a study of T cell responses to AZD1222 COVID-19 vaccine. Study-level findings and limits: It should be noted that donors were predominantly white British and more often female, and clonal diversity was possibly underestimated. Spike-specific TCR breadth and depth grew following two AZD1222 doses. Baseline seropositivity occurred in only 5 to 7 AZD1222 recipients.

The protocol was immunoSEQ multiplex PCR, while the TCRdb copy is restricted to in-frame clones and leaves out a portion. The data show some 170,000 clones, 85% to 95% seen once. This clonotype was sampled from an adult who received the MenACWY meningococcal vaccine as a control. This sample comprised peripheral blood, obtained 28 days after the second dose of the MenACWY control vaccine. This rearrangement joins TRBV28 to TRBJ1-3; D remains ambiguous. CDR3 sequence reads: CASSLNGISGNTIYF. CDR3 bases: TGTGCCAGCAGTTTAAACGGGATCTCTGGAAACACCATATATTTT.